Listed below are T cell receptor beta chains from one sample, sequenced in a study of shared clonotypes between healthy human individuals. Here immunoSEQ multiplex PCR was the method, and the copy in TCRdb shows in-frame clones only, minus some. The sample gives some 2 million clones, roughly 94% of which show up once; 0.9% to 1.3% is in the top ten. The sample consisted of naive CD8+ T cells sorted from blood. The receptors were sampled from a man younger than 30 in good health. The CDR3 runs from the conserved cysteine through the conserved F or W. Not all rows give a size; the values are once, few, many and, for expanded clones, a class.

>TRBJ2-2|NA|TRBV19
CASSINSITGELFF
>TRBJ1-1|NA|TRBV11-2
CASSYTGTGDGTEAFF
>TRBJ1-1|NA|TRBV30
CAHWRADVAVNTEAFF
>TRBJ2-2|NA|TRBV19
CASKGDGSHTGELFF
>TRBJ1-3|NA|TRBV11-3
CASSLDQGQGNTIYF
>TRBJ2-2|NA|TRBV27
CASSLIMGEGTGELFF
>TRBJ2-7|NA|TRBV6-5
CASSSGAYEQYF
>TRBJ2-2|once|TRBV5-1
CASSAGTGRTGELFF
>TRBJ2-7|NA|TRBV2
CASRLGTGGHEQYF
>TRBJ1-6|NA|TRBV2
CASGWDRVQGSSPLHF
>TRBJ2-6|NA|TRBV21-1
CASTCDGEPGANVLTF
>TRBJ2-7|NA|TRBV30
CACRTSYEQYF
>TRBJ2-3|once|TRBV27
CASSFGLAGGDTQYF
>TRBJ2-7|NA|TRBV7-9
CASSSLLDSDYEQYF